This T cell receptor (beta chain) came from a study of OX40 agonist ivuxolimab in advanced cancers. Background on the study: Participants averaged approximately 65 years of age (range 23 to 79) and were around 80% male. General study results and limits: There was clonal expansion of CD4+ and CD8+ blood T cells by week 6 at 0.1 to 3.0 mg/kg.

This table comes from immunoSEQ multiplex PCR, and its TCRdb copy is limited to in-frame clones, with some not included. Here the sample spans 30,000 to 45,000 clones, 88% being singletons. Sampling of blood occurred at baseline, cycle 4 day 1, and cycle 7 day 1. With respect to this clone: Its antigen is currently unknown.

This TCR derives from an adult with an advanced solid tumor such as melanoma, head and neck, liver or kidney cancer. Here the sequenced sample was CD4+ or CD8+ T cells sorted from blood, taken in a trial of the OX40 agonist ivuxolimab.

CDR3 coding DNA: TGTGCCAGCAGAAGGGACAGACAGTCCTATGGCTACACCTTC. This gives the protein CASRRDRQSYGYTF. The chain uses TRBV6-1 and TRBJ1-2; 7 bases fit TRBD1. The CDR3 extends over 14 amino acids. CDR1 is MNHNS and CDR2 is SASEGT in the germline V gene. Trimming removed 6 bases from V and 4 bases from J; junction bases left unmatched: 8.